This T cell receptor (beta chain) appears in the sequencing data of a study of PD-L1 blockade in urothelial cancer. The overall study: Researchers looked at the blood 3 weeks (second dose) and 6 weeks after treatment began. Blood samples had a median of approximately 150,000 T cells, more than 65,000 unique TCRs, and clonality approximately 0.08. Notes on the study in general: Better survival was forecast by a pretreatment blood TCR clonality below the median.

Regarding this clone: Its antigen is as yet unknown.

Produced via immunoSEQ multiplex PCR; TCRdb's table is partial and in-frame only. The sample contains 25,000 to 35,000 clones, around 84% of which appear only once. Described time point: peripheral blood 6 weeks after treatment start. The cohort comprised individuals with locally advanced or metastatic urothelial carcinoma. This CDR3 has 18 residues. CDR1 and CDR2 (germline): SGHTA, FQGNSA. V gave up 2 bases and J gave up 7 bases, with 26 bases separating them. Sample: PBMCs, taken around atezolizumab (anti-PD-L1) treatment. The rearrangement joins TRBV7-2 to TRBJ1-2; D perhaps matches TRBD1 (5 bases). This clonotype was sampled from a man between 65 and 80 years old with urothelial cancer. The CDR3 region has the DNA TGTGCCAGCAGCTTACAACCCGGGGGGGGTGTTGGGAGTCTTGGCTACACCTTC. This encodes CASSLQPGGGVGSLGYTF.